The rows below give T cell receptor beta chains drawn from one sample of a study of OX40 agonist ivuxolimab in advanced cancers. The method was immunoSEQ multiplex PCR; TCRdb's version includes in-frame clones alone and lacks a portion of them. Among approximately 35,000 clones listed, around three quarters were seen once. The sample in question was CD4+ or CD8+ T cells sorted from blood, obtained in a trial of the OX40 agonist ivuxolimab. The receptors originated from an adult with an advanced solid tumor such as melanoma, head and neck, liver or kidney cancer. Both conserved end residues are part of each CDR3. The D gene is left open where the match is weak. Only some rows state a clone size, as once, few, many or a class for expanded clones.

d_call j_call clone_size v_call cdr3_aa cdr3_nt
NA TRBJ1-2 NA TRBV2 CASSAYGVYGYTF TGTGCCAGCAGCGCATATGGGGTCTATGGCTACACCTTC
NA TRBJ1-1 NA TRBV2 CASTKVSSNTEAFF TGTGCCAGCACGAAGGTATCTTCGAACACTGAAGCTTTCTTT
NA TRBJ2-7 NA TRBV18 CASSRNSYEQYF TGTGCCAGCTCACGGAACTCCTACGAGCAGTACTTC
TRBD1 TRBJ2-7 NA TRBV6-6 CASSTGTGGNEQYF TGTGCCAGCAGTACCGGGACAGGGGGGAACGAGCAGTACTTC
TRBD1 TRBJ1-5 NA TRBV6-1 CASDRTGQDQPQHF TGTGCCAGCGATAGGACGGGACAGGATCAGCCCCAGCATTTT
NA TRBJ2-7 few TRBV6-6 CASSYDGNYEQYF TGTGCCAGCAGTTATGACGGTAACTACGAGCAGTACTTC
NA TRBJ1-1 NA TRBV7-9 CASSLLGLNTEAFF TGTGCCAGCAGCTTATTGGGGCTGAACACTGAAGCTTTCTTT
TRBD1 TRBJ1-1 NA TRBV5-1 CASSLVQGVNTEAFF TGCGCCAGCAGCTTGGTACAGGGGGTGAACACTGAAGCTTTCTTT
NA TRBJ1-1 NA TRBV12-5 CASGIKGEAFF TGTGCTAGTGGGATAAAGGGTGAAGCTTTCTTT
NA TRBJ1-1 NA TRBV23-1 CASRGRLEAFF TGCGCCAGCCGGGGACGTCTTGAAGCTTTCTTT
TRBD1 TRBJ1-5 NA TRBV7-9 CASSPAGQGGQPQHF TGTGCCAGCAGCCCAGCGGGACAGGGAGGTCAGCCCCAGCATTTT
NA TRBJ1-2 NA TRBV6-8 CASSYNGDYGYTF TGTGCCAGCAGTTACAACGGTGACTATGGCTACACCTTC
TRBD2 TRBJ2-3 NA TRBV4-1 CASSQPGGYTQYF TGCGCCAGCAGCCAACCGGGGGGTTATACGCAGTATTTT
TRBD1 TRBJ2-3 NA TRBV7-8 CASSLRTGGADTQYF TGTGCCAGCAGCTTACGGACAGGGGGCGCAGATACGCAGTATTTT
NA TRBJ1-2 NA TRBV29-1 CSAQGLDGYTF TGCAGCGCCCAGGGGTTAGATGGCTACACCTTC
NA TRBJ1-1 NA TRBV7-9 CASSSGQQMNTEAFF TGTGCCAGCAGCTCTGGACAGCAGATGAACACTGAAGCTTTCTTT
TRBD1 TRBJ1-6 NA TRBV11-2 CASSPGTGHNSPLHF TGTGCCAGCAGCCCGGGGACAGGGCATAATTCACCCCTCCACTTT
NA TRBJ1-3 few TRBV10-3 CAIRTMPQGTGNTIYF TGTGCCATCAGAACCATGCCTCAGGGAACTGGAAACACCATATATTTT
NA TRBJ2-3 once TRBV20-1 CSASPSDTQYF TGCAGTGCTAGCCCGAGCGACACGCAGTATTTT
NA TRBJ1-1 NA TRBV7-9 CASSSGQLMNTEAFF TGTGCCAGCAGCAGTGGACAGCTCATGAACACTGAAGCTTTCTTT
NA TRBJ2-2 NA TRBV6-1 CASSEGGTGELFF TGTGCCAGCAGTGAAGGGGGGACCGGGGAGCTGTTTTTT
NA TRBJ2-2 once TRBV7-2 CASSQDSTGELFF TGTGCCAGCAGCCAAGACAGTACCGGGGAGCTGTTTTTT
NA TRBJ1-1 NA TRBV6-6 CASSYRVETEAFF TGTGCCAGCAGTTACAGGGTAGAGACTGAAGCTTTCTTT
NA TRBJ1-1 NA TRBV6-5 CATGPNEAFF TGTGCAACAGGGCCCAATGAAGCTTTCTTT
NA TRBJ1-2 NA TRBV6-4 CASTPEAGSYGYTF TGTGCCAGCACCCCCGAGGCAGGGAGCTATGGCTACACCTTC
TRBD1 TRBJ2-1 few TRBV5-6 CASSWTGDEQFF TGTGCCAGCAGCTGGACAGGGGATGAGCAGTTCTTC
TRBD1 TRBJ1-3 NA TRBV7-8 CASSPGGVPSGNTIYF TGTGCCAGCAGCCCAGGGGGGGTCCCCTCTGGAAACACCATATATTTT
NA TRBJ1-2 NA TRBV30 CAWSPLDTGQLNYGYTF TGTGCCTGGAGTCCGCTCGACACAGGACAACTTAACTATGGCTACACCTTC
TRBD1 TRBJ2-3 NA TRBV10-2 CATRDRDGTDTQYF TGCGCCACCCGGGACAGGGATGGCACAGATACGCAGTATTTT
NA TRBJ2-2 NA TRBV10-1 CASGVGSSNTGELFF TGCGCCAGCGGGGTGGGCTCCTCGAACACCGGGGAGCTGTTTTTT
NA TRBJ2-3 NA TRBV9 CASSPPRYATQYF TGTGCCAGCAGCCCACCGAGATACGCCACGCAGTATTTT
NA TRBJ1-1 NA TRBV15 CATSREDPKRAPGNTEAFF TGTGCCACCAGCAGAGAGGACCCTAAACGGGCCCCCGGGAACACTGAAGCTTTCTTT
NA TRBJ1-1 NA TRBV18 CASSPFETEEAFF TGTGCCAGCTCACCATTTGAGACAGAAGAAGCTTTCTTT
NA TRBJ2-7 many TRBV27 CASSSGTGEGQYF TGTGCCAGCAGTTCGGGGACCGGAGAGGGGCAGTACTTC
NA TRBJ2-7 medium-sized TRBV2 CASMDSSYEQYF TGTGCCAGCATGGACAGCTCCTACGAGCAGTACTTC
NA TRBJ2-7 NA TRBV7-8 CASSLVAGTHEQYF TGTGCCAGCAGCTTAGTAGCAGGTACCCACGAGCAGTACTTC
NA TRBJ1-6 NA TRBV2 CASSEALLGSPLHF TGTGCCAGCAGTGAAGCGCTGTTAGGTTCACCCCTCCACTTT
NA TRBJ1-3 NA TRBV30 CAWSAGSGNTIYF TGTGCCTGGAGTGCAGGGTCTGGAAACACCATATATTTT
NA TRBJ1-2 NA TRBV2 CASSEGGGGYTF TGTGCCAGCAGTGAGGGGGGAGGTGGCTACACCTTC
NA TRBJ1-2 NA TRBV11-2 CASSIGRDRGGYTF TGTGCCAGCAGCATCGGACGGGATAGGGGTGGCTACACCTTC
NA TRBJ2-5 few TRBV9 CASSAWAGQETQYF TGTGCCAGCAGCGCCTGGGCGGGTCAAGAGACCCAGTACTTC
NA TRBJ1-2 NA TRBV11-2 CASSSMPDTNYGYTF TGTGCCAGCAGCTCTATGCCCGATACTAACTATGGCTACACCTTC
TRBD2 TRBJ2-1 NA TRBV5-1 CASSLVGEGYNEQFF TGCGCCAGCAGCTTGGTAGGGGAGGGTTACAATGAGCAGTTCTTC
NA TRBJ1-2 NA TRBV7-6 CASSLSSPINNYGYTF TGTGCCAGCAGCCTCTCCTCCCCGATAAACAACTATGGCTACACCTTC
TRBD2 TRBJ2-3 NA TRBV6-5 CASSRLAGAIDTQYF TGTGCCAGCAGTCGTTTAGCGGGGGCGATAGATACGCAGTATTTT
NA TRBJ2-1 NA TRBV7-9 CASSFGVEQFF TGTGCCAGCAGCTTTGGCGTTGAGCAGTTCTTC
NA TRBJ1-1 NA TRBV9 CASTQGRAALNTEAFF TGTGCCAGCACCCAGGGACGGGCGGCTTTGAACACTGAAGCTTTCTTT
TRBD1 TRBJ1-1 NA TRBV29-1 CSVESGAGGLNTEAFF TGCAGCGTTGAAAGTGGGGCAGGGGGTCTGAACACTGAAGCTTTCTTT
TRBD1 TRBJ1-1 NA TRBV6-1 CASMWDRVDTEAFF TGTGCCAGCATGTGGGACAGGGTCGACACTGAAGCTTTCTTT
NA TRBJ2-5 NA TRBV4-1 CASSPGGVQETQYF TGCGCCAGCAGTCCGGGCGGGGTCCAAGAGACCCAGTACTTC
TRBD2 TRBJ2-2 NA TRBV4-1 CASSSLGLAGGPEHRELFF TGCGCCAGCAGTTCCCTCGGGTTAGCGGGGGGACCAGAACACCGGGAGCTGTTTTTT
NA TRBJ1-5 few TRBV7-9 CASSLAGSNQPQHF TGTGCCAGCAGCTTAGCCGGTAGCAATCAGCCCCAGCATTTT
NA TRBJ2-3 NA TRBV7-2 CASSFRLATDTQYF TGTGCCAGCAGCTTTAGGCTAGCAACAGATACGCAGTATTTT
NA TRBJ2-7 NA TRBV2 CASSERGTEQYF TGTGCCAGCAGTGAACGGGGCACCGAGCAGTACTTC
NA TRBJ2-3 NA TRBV5-6 CASSLEQPYTQYF TGTGCCAGCAGCTTGGAACAGCCATATACGCAGTATTTT
TRBD2 TRBJ2-1 once TRBV7-2 CASSLELAANNEQFF TGTGCCAGCAGCTTGGAACTAGCGGCAAACAATGAGCAGTTCTTC